This is a list of T cell receptor beta chains from one sample in a study of blood T cell repertoires in COVID-19. TCRdb keeps only in-frame clones here, not all; method: immunoSEQ multiplex PCR. The table has more than 350,000 clones, 85% to 90% seen once. The sample taken for sequencing was PBMCs or T cells enriched from blood (not recorded which). Receptor source: a woman in her forties or fifties who had recovered from COVID-19. Each CDR3 is given with its conserved first and last residue. A D gene is named only where the DNA matches it firmly. Size is omitted from some rows. Given values are once, few, many or a class for expanded clones.

CASSEGDNSPLHF,TGTGCCAGCAGCGAAGGGGATAATTCACCCCTCCACTTT,NA,13,TRBV9,NA,TRBJ1-6
CASSLQGGGPRDTQYF,TGTGCCAGCAGCTTACAGGGCGGGGGGCCCCGGGATACGCAGTATTTT,TRBD2,16,TRBV11-3,NA,TRBJ2-3
CASTLGTGLDQPQHF,TGTGCCAGCACCCTGGGGACAGGACTGGATCAGCCCCAGCATTTT,NA,15,TRBV21-1,NA,TRBJ1-5
CASSQLNQPQHF,TGTGCCAGCAGTCAATTGAATCAGCCCCAGCATTTT,NA,12,TRBV6-5,NA,TRBJ1-5
CASSYRTGSLDNEQFF,TGTGCCAGCAGTTACAGGACAGGGTCCTTAGACAATGAGCAGTTCTTC,TRBD1,16,TRBV6-5,NA,TRBJ2-1
CAWSAGGLGTEAFF,TGTGCCTGGAGTGCTGGGGGCCTCGGCACTGAAGCTTTCTTT,NA,14,TRBV30,NA,TRBJ1-1
CASSLGQALDYGYTF,TGCGCCAGCAGCTTGGGACAGGCGTTGGACTATGGCTACACCTTC,NA,15,TRBV5-1,NA,TRBJ1-2
CASSQDRYGYTF,TGTGCCAGCAGCCAGGACAGATATGGCTACACCTTC,NA,12,TRBV16,NA,TRBJ1-2
CASSLVLDNEQFF,TGTGCCAGCAGCTTAGTTCTAGACAATGAGCAGTTCTTC,NA,13,TRBV7-9,once,TRBJ2-1
CASSLGSGGGETQYF,TGTGCTAGCAGCTTAGGAAGCGGGGGCGGAGAGACCCAGTACTTC,TRBD2,15,TRBV7-7,NA,TRBJ2-5
CASSFDWNTEAFF,TGTGCCAGCAGCTTCGACTGGAACACTGAAGCTTTCTTT,NA,13,TRBV7-9,NA,TRBJ1-1
CASSRDSQPSGNTIYF,TGCGCCAGCAGCCGCGACAGTCAACCCTCTGGAAACACCATATATTTT,NA,16,TRBV5-1,NA,TRBJ1-3
CASSTTGRETQYF,TGTGCCAGTAGTACCACAGGACGGGAGACCCAGTACTTC,NA,13,TRBV19,NA,TRBJ2-5
CASSQDFTWGVDGYTF,TGTGCCAGCAGCCAAGATTTTACCTGGGGGGTAGATGGCTACACCTTC,NA,16,TRBV3-1/TRBV3-2,NA,TRBJ1-2
CASSPAGGNSYEQYF,TGTGCCAGCAGTCCCGCGGGGGGGAACTCCTACGAGCAGTACTTC,TRBD2,15,TRBV28,NA,TRBJ2-7
CASSTTSSGNTIYF,TGCGCCAGCAGCACTACGAGCTCTGGAAACACCATATATTTT,NA,14,TRBV5-1,NA,TRBJ1-3
CASSQEVRAGRIYEQYF,TGCGCCAGCAGCCAAGAAGTTCGGGCAGGGAGGATCTACGAGCAGTACTTC,NA,17,TRBV4-3,NA,TRBJ2-7
CASSTPGNTIYF,TGTGCCAGCAGTACACCTGGAAACACCATATATTTT,NA,12,TRBV6-5,NA,TRBJ1-3
CASSFSRDYQETQYF,TGCGCCAGCAGCTTTTCCCGGGACTACCAAGAGACCCAGTACTTC,NA,15,TRBV5-1,NA,TRBJ2-5
CASSPRQGATPNEQYF,TGTGCCAGCAGCCCGAGACAGGGGGCGACCCCCAACGAGCAGTACTTC,TRBD1,16,TRBV7-6,NA,TRBJ2-7
CSVLQENSGNTIYF,TGCAGCGTTCTACAGGAGAACTCTGGAAACACCATATATTTT,NA,14,TRBV29-1,NA,TRBJ1-3
CASSIAPTNTEAFF,TGTGCCAGTAGTATTGCTCCTACGAACACTGAAGCTTTCTTT,NA,14,TRBV19,NA,TRBJ1-1
CASSSRTGGNIANTGELFF,TGTGCCAGCAGCTCCCGGACAGGGGGCAATATCGCGAACACCGGGGAGCTGTTTTTT,TRBD1,19,TRBV9,NA,TRBJ2-2
CSASLPPVQAQHF,TGCAGTGCTAGTCTTCCCCCCGTCCAGGCCCAGCATTTT,NA,13,TRBV20-1,once,TRBJ1-5
CATSDSRRNQPQHF,TGTGCCACCAGTGATTCTAGACGCAATCAGCCCCAGCATTTT,NA,14,TRBV24-1,NA,TRBJ1-5
CASPWTGDLNTEAFF,TGCGCCAGCCCCTGGACAGGGGATTTAAACACTGAAGCTTTCTTT,TRBD1,15,TRBV10-1,NA,TRBJ1-1
CASSGGVWNEQFF,TGTGCCAGCAGTGGGGGGGTCTGGAATGAGCAGTTCTTC,TRBD2,13,TRBV12-3/TRBV12-4,NA,TRBJ2-1
CASSLGALHEKLFF,TGTGCCAGCAGCTTAGGGGCTTTGCATGAAAAACTGTTTTTT,NA,14,TRBV13,NA,TRBJ1-4
CAISEAGYGYTF,TGTGCCATCAGTGAGGCGGGCTATGGCTACACCTTC,NA,12,TRBV10-3,NA,TRBJ1-2
CASSPGQVTEAFF,TGTGCCAGCTCACCTGGACAAGTGACTGAAGCTTTCTTT,NA,13,TRBV18,NA,TRBJ1-1
CASSITTGPFNEKLFF,TGTGCCAGCAGCATTACGACAGGACCCTTTAATGAAAAACTGTTTTTT,NA,16,TRBV11-2,NA,TRBJ1-4
CASSQGEKNYGYTF,TGTGCCAGCTCACAGGGAGAGAAGAACTATGGCTACACCTTC,NA,14,TRBV18,NA,TRBJ1-2
CASSHWTGARYEQYF,TGTGCCAGCAGCCACTGGACAGGGGCACGTTACGAGCAGTACTTC,TRBD1,15,TRBV14,NA,TRBJ2-7
CASSQFRTGLNTEAFF,TGTGCCAGCAGCCAATTTAGGACAGGACTGAACACTGAAGCTTTCTTT,TRBD1,16,TRBV3-1/TRBV3-2,NA,TRBJ1-1
CASKPSRGYGYTF,TGTGCCAGCAAGCCCTCGCGAGGCTATGGCTACACCTTC,NA,13,TRBV2,few,TRBJ1-2
CASKTGSGGYTF,TGTGCCAGCAAGACAGGGTCCGGTGGCTACACCTTC,TRBD1,12,TRBV6-5,NA,TRBJ1-2
CADVRGRAFF,TGTGCAGATGTCCGGGGTAGGGCTTTCTTT,NA,10,TRBV30,NA,TRBJ1-1
CATSDFLGTEAFF,TGTGCCACCAGTGATTTCCTAGGCACTGAAGCTTTCTTT,NA,13,TRBV24-1,NA,TRBJ1-1
CASSATSSVDTQYF,TGTGCCAGCAGTGCGACTAGTTCAGTTGATACGCAGTATTTT,NA,14,TRBV2,NA,TRBJ2-3
CASSRTIVEQYF,TGTGCCAGCAGTAGGACAATTGTCGAGCAGTACTTC,NA,12,TRBV12-3/TRBV12-4,NA,TRBJ2-7
CASSQVSDSNQPQHF,TGCGCCAGCAGCCAAGTGTCAGATAGCAATCAGCCCCAGCATTTT,NA,15,TRBV4-1,NA,TRBJ1-5
CASSSTFGEQYF,TGTGCCAGCAGCTCCACCTTCGGCGAGCAGTACTTC,NA,12,TRBV7-9,NA,TRBJ2-7
CASSLASGELFF,TGTGCCAGCAGCTTAGCCTCCGGGGAGCTGTTTTTT,NA,12,TRBV11-2,NA,TRBJ2-2
CASSQIGGGNQPQHF,TGCGCCAGCAGCCAGATAGGGGGCGGAAATCAGCCCCAGCATTTT,TRBD1,15,TRBV4-1,NA,TRBJ1-5
CASSGAEDSVYNSPLHF,TGTGCCAGCAGTGGGGCCGAGGACAGTGTTTATAATTCACCCCTCCACTTT,NA,17,TRBV27,NA,TRBJ1-6
CASSLETGGINEQFF,TGTGCCAGCAGCTTAGAAACAGGGGGCATTAATGAGCAGTTCTTC,TRBD1,15,TRBV7-9,NA,TRBJ2-1